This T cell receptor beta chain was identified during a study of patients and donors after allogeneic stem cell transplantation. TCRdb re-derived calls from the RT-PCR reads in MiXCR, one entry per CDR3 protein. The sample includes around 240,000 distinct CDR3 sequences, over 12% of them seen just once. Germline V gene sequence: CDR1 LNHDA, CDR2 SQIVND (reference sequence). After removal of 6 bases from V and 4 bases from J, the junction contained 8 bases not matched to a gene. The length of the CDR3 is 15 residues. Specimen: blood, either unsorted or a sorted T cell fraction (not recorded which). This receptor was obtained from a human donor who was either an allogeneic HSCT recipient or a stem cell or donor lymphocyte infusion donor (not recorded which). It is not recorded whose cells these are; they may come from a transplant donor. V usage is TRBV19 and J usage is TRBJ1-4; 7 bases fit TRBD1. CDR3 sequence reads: CASRIGGQNNEKLFF. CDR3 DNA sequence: TGTGCCAGTAGAATTGGGGGACAGAATAATGAAAAACTGTTTTTT.